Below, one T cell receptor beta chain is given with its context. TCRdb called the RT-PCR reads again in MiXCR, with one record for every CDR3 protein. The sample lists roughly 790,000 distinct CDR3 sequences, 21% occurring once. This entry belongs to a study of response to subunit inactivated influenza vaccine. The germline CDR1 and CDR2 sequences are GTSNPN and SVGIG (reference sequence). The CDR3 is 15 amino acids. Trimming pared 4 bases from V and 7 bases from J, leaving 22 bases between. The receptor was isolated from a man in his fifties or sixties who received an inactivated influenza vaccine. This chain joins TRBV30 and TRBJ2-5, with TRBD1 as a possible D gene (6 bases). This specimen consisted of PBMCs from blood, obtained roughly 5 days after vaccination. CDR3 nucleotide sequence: TGTGCCTGGACTGATGGGGGCGCTTCCTGGGTGACCCAGTACTTC. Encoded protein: CAWTDGGASWVTQYF.